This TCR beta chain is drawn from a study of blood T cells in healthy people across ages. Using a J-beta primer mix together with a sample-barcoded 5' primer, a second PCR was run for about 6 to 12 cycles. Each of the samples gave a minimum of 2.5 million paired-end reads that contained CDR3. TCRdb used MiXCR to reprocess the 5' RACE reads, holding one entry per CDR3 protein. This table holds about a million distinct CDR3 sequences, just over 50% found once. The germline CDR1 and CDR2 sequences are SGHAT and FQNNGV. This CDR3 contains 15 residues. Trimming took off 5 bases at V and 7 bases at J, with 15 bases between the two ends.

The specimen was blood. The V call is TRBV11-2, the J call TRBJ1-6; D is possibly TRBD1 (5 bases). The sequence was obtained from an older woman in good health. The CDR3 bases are TGTGCCAGCAGCCCTAGGGCCAGGACAAATTCACCCCTCCACTTT. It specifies CASSPRARTNSPLHF. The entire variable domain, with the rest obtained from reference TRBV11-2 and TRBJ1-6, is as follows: EAGVAQSPRYKIIEKRQSVAFWCNPISGHATLYWYQQILGQGPKLLIQFQNNGVVDDSQLPKDRFSAERLKGVDSTLKIQPAKLEDSAVYLCASSPRARTNSPLHFGNGTRLTVT.